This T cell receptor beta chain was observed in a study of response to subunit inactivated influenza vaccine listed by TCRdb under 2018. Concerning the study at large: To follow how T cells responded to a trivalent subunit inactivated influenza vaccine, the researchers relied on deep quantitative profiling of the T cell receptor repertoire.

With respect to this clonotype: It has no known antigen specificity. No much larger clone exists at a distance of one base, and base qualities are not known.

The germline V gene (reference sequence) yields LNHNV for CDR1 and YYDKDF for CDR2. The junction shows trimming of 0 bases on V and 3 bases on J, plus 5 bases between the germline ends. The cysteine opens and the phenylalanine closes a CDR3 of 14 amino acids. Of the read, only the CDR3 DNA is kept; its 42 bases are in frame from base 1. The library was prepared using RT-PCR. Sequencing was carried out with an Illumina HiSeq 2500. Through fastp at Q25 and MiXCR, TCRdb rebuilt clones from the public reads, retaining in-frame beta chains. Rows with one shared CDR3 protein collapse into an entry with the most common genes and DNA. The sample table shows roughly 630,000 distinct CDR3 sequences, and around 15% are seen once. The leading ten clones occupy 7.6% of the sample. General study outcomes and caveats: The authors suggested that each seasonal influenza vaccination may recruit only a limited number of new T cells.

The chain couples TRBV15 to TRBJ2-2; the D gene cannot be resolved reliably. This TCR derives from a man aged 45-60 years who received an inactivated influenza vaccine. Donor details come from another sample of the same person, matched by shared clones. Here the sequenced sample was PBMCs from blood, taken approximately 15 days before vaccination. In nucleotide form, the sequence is TGTGCCACCAGCAGAGAGCGATACACCGGGGAGCTGTTTTTT. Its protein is CATSRERYTGELFF.